A single sample is the source of the 15 T cell receptor beta chains below, sequenced in a study of T-cell reconstitution after alpha-beta-depleted transplantation in children. Unique molecular identifiers tagged the TCRbeta library. Using its own MiXCR run on the PCR reads, TCRdb lists one record per CDR3 protein. In the table there are more than 200,000 distinct CDR3 sequences, about 8.2% of which are singletons. Here the sequenced sample was PBMCs, mostly from graft donor cells, taken 360 days after TCRalphabeta/CD19-depleted stem cell transplant. The receptor source for this set is a male patient aged 2 to 9 who had a stem cell transplant for acute myeloid leukemia, so the T cells may come from the graft donor.

The V gene is TRBV27, the J gene TRBJ2-7, with 10 bases matching TRBD2. The CDR3 runs to 15 residues. V shed 4 bases, J shed 3 bases, and the junction held 6 bases outside the gene matches. The V gene's germline CDR1 is MNHEY and CDR2 SMNVEV (reference sequence). In DNA, the CDR3 is TGTGCCAGCAGTTCCCGACTAGCGGGTCTCTACGAGCAGTACTTC. This gives the protein CASSSRLAGLYEQYF.

The rearrangement joins TRBV15 to TRBJ2-7; 7 bases fit TRBD2. The CDR3 length is 15 residues. The J segment lost 4 bases and the V segment lost 0 bases, leaving 6 bases of the junction unmatched. Germline V gene sequence: CDR1 LNHNV, CDR2 YYDKDF (reference sequence). The CDR3 DNA sequence: TGTGCCACCAGCAGAGATCGCGGGGGATTTTACGAGCAGTACGTC. It is translated as CATSRDRGGFYEQYV.

This clonotype was detected ten times or more. CDR3 loop: CATKRTGALGETQYF. For the CDR3, the DNA is TGTGCCACAAAGCGGACAGGGGCCCTGGGAGAGACCCAGTACTTC. The chain has TRBV6-4 and TRBJ2-5, with 9 bases fitting TRBD1. CDR1 and CDR2 (germline): MRHNA, SNTAGT. The trim removed 10 bases at V and 4 bases at J, leaving 13 bases unmatched. The CDR3 contains 15 residues.

This clonotype was counted a single time. A read error may explain this, as a much larger clone is one base away. V gene TRBV5-8 combines with J gene TRBJ2-5; tentative D call: TRBD1 (6 bases). CDR1 and CDR2 (germline): SGHTS, YDEGEE. CDR3 length: 16 residues. For the CDR3, the DNA is TGTGACAGCAGCTTGGCAGATACAGGGAAGAAAGAGACCCAGTACTTC. Protein: CDSSLADTGKKETQYF.

V and J are TRBV29-1 and TRBJ2-7, with D perhaps matching TRBD1 or TRBD2 (5 bases each). Germline loops: CDR1 SQVTM, CDR2 ANQGSEA. V was pared by 7 bases and J by 3 bases, with 10 bases between. CDR3 size: 11 residues. CDR3 protein: CSAGGGYEQYF. Here the CDR3 DNA reads TGCAGCGCCGGTGGGGGCTACGAGCAGTACTTC.

This clonotype was recorded at least ten times. The V call is TRBV7-9, the J call TRBJ1-4; D not resolved. The germline V gene has CDR1 SEHNR and CDR2 FQNEAQ (reference sequence). The V gene lost 2 bases and the J gene lost 5 bases, with 6 bases spanning the gap. CDR3 length equals 13 residues. The CDR3 DNA reads as TGTGCCAGCAGCTTAATGGGGAATGAAAAACTGTTTTTT. Translated, it gives CASSLMGNEKLFF.

This clonotype was seen repeatedly, ten times or more. The chain couples TRBV5-5 to TRBJ1-2; D is undetermined. The V gene lost 6 bases and the J gene lost 6 bases, with 15 bases spanning the gap. The CDR3 has 13 amino acids. Germline V lookup: CDR1 SGHKS, CDR2 YYEKEE (reference sequence). CDR3 sequence: CASMSTPINGYTF. The CDR3 DNA is TGTGCCAGCATGTCAACCCCGATCAATGGCTACACCTTC.

The chain employs TRBV5-1 and TRBJ1-5; D not certain. Trimming took off 0 bases at V and 4 bases at J, with 5 bases between the two ends. Germline CDR1 reads SGHRS; CDR2 reads YFSETQ. The CDR3 is made up of 13 amino acids. CDR3 sequence: CASSLGQNQPQHF. In nucleotides, the CDR3 is TGCGCCAGCAGCTTGGGTCAGAATCAGCCCCAGCATTTT.

The sample holds many counts of this clonotype. The V gene is TRBV5-6, the J gene TRBJ2-1, with D unresolved. Germline CDR1 SGHDT, CDR2 YYEEEE. V was clipped by 2 bases and J by 5 bases, with 8 bases between them. This CDR3 is built from 13 residues. The CDR3 DNA follows: TGTGCCAGCAGCTTTCCCCGAAACAATGAGCAGTTCTTC. Amino acids: CASSFPRNNEQFF.

This chain joins TRBV7-6 and TRBJ2-1, with D perhaps assigned TRBD1 or TRBD2 (5 bases each). From germline, CDR1 is SGHVS and CDR2 FNYEAQ. This CDR3 spans 16 amino acids. V lost 2 bases to trimming and J lost 4 bases, with 15 bases between them. The CDR3 region has the DNA TGTGCCAGCAGCTTAACTCCGGGAAGGGGATACAATGAGCAGTTCTTC. Protein: CASSLTPGRGYNEQFF.

This clonotype was seen a handful of times. V and J are TRBV27 and TRBJ1-2; D may be TRBD1 (6 bases). This CDR3 has 11 amino acids. V gave up 10 bases and J gave up 6 bases, with 12 bases separating them. Germline CDR1 and CDR2: MNHEY and SMNVEV (reference sequence). CDR3 protein: CATAKGDGYTF. The DNA for the CDR3 is TGTGCCACTGCAAAGGGGGATGGCTACACCTTC.

There are many counts of this clonotype. The rearrangement uses TRBV10-3 and TRBJ2-1, with D possibly matching TRBD2 (5 bases). The CDR3 has 13 residues. The V and J ends lost 10 bases and 3 bases respectively, with 13 bases between them. In germline, CDR1 is ENHRY, CDR2 SYGVKD. The CDR3 sequence is CATADSNYNEQFF. CDR3 DNA: TGTGCCACGGCGGACTCTAACTACAATGAGCAGTTCTTC.

The rearrangement links TRBV12-3 or TRBV12-4 to TRBJ1-4, with no clear D. This CDR3 spans 19 amino acids. V was clipped by 4 bases and J by 3 bases, with 24 bases between them. The CDR3 reads CASSSDYMDDTVPNEKLFF. CDR3 DNA sequence: TGTGCCAGCAGTTCCGATTATATGGACGACACAGTCCCTAATGAAAAACTGTTTTTT.

This clonotype was observed at least ten times. V is TRBV9 and J is TRBJ2-1; TRBD2 might be the D (7 bases). In germline, CDR1 is SGDLS, CDR2 YYNGEE. The CDR3 runs 15 residues. Trimming shortened V by 2 bases and J by 1 base, and 10 bases separated the two germline ends. The CDR3 DNA follows: TGTGCCAGCAGCGTTGAGGGGGGGTCCTACAATGAGCAGTTCTTC. This encodes CASSVEGGSYNEQFF.

The chain is built from TRBV7-2 and TRBJ2-1; D unclear. The germline V and J ends were trimmed by 5 bases and 6 bases, with 14 bases remaining between them. Germline CDR1 reads SGHTA; CDR2 reads FQGNSA. The CDR3 runs to 14 residues. The CDR3 region has the DNA TGTGCCAGCAGCCCTCACGGCCCTTTCAATGAGCAGTTCTTC. This gives the protein CASSPHGPFNEQFF.